One and the same sample provided the 21 T cell receptor beta chains below, sequenced in a study of early T cells in non-severe SARS-CoV-2 infection. In TCRdb, the 5' RACE reads were re-called with MiXCR into one record per CDR3 protein. This sample has some 64,000 distinct CDR3 sequences, with around 20% found just once. This specimen was whole blood, taken at baseline. These receptor sequences come from an adult who was a healthcare worker with PCR-confirmed SARS-CoV-2 infection or an uninfected control (not recorded which).

The chain employs TRBV5-1 and TRBJ2-6; tentatively, D is TRBD2 (5 bases). Looked up from germline, CDR1 is SGHRS and CDR2 is YFSETQ. V was cut by 0 bases and J by 3 bases, with 7 bases left in between. The CDR3 is made up of 15 amino acids. The CDR3 DNA reads TGCGCCAGCAGCTTGGCGGGGATTGGGGCCAACGTCCTGACTTTC. This codes for CASSLAGIGANVLTF.

V is TRBV10-3 and J is TRBJ2-3, with D perhaps TRBD1 (6 bases). This CDR3 region has 14 residues. V was cut by 2 bases and J by 4 bases, with 10 bases left in between. Germline assignment: CDR1 ENHRY and CDR2 SYGVKD. The CDR3 sequence: CAISEGRGADTQYF. In DNA form, the CDR3 reads TGTGCCATCAGTGAGGGCAGGGGAGCAGATACGCAGTATTTT.

The V and J genes are TRBV3-1 and TRBJ2-1; D is undetermined. V dropped 7 bases and J dropped 5 bases, with 12 bases sitting between them. CDR1 is LGHDT and CDR2 is YNNKEL in the germline V gene (reference sequence). The length of the CDR3 is 13 residues. The DNA for the CDR3 is TGTGCCAGCACTTCCTCTTCCCACAATGAGCAGTTCTTC. This encodes CASTSSSHNEQFF.

The V gene is TRBV6-6, the J gene TRBJ2-7, with D possibly TRBD2 on 8 matching bases. Trimming removed 8 bases from V and 6 bases from J, with 23 bases in between. Germline loops: CDR1 MNHNY, CDR2 SVGAGI (reference sequence). This CDR3 contains 15 residues. The chain's CDR3 is CASREGALDPGEQYF. The CDR3 nucleotides are TGTGCCAGCCGGGAGGGGGCTCTAGATCCGGGCGAGCAGTACTTC.

This clonotype was counted ten times or more. V is TRBV4-1 and J is TRBJ2-2, with TRBD2 matching over 10 bases. CDR1 and CDR2 from the germline V gene are MGHRA and YSYEKL. J gave up 4 bases and V 4 bases, and 6 bases lay outside the gene matches. The CDR3 covers 16 residues. The CDR3 coding sequence is TGCGCCAGCAGCCCCCTAGCGGGGGCCTTCACCGGGGAGCTGTTTTTT. This gives the protein CASSPLAGAFTGELFF.

This clonotype came up a few times. The V and J genes are TRBV30 and TRBJ1-1; D perhaps matches TRBD1 (5 bases). The germline V gene encodes CDR1 GTSNPN and CDR2 SVGIG (reference sequence). With 5 bases removed from V and 8 bases from J, the gap between germline ends came to 12 bases. The CDR3 totals 11 residues. In DNA form, the CDR3 reads TGTGCCTGGCAGGGCGAGGGGGAAGCTTTCTTT. Translating gives CAWQGEGEAFF.

V usage is TRBV7-8 and J usage is TRBJ2-5, with D unclear. The CDR3 length is 12 residues. The V end lost 5 bases, the J end lost 5 bases, and 9 bases lay between the germline ends. Germline values: CDR1 SGHVS, CDR2 FQNEAQ. CDR3 residues: CASSQQTETQYF. CDR3 bases: TGTGCCAGCAGCCAACAGACGGAGACCCAGTACTTC.

The chain joins TRBV7-9 to TRBJ1-2; possible D gene TRBD1, 5 bases. This CDR3 comprises 15 residues. CDR1 is SEHNR, CDR2 FQNEAQ, per germline (reference sequence). V dropped 4 bases and J dropped 6 bases, with 18 bases sitting between them. CDR3 in amino acids: CASSSIEGRVHGYTF. The CDR3, as DNA: TGTGCCAGCAGCTCGATAGAGGGCAGGGTCCATGGCTACACCTTC.

The genes are TRBV12-3 or TRBV12-4 and TRBJ2-7; 8 bases line up with TRBD2. V was pared by 6 bases and J by 1 base, with 8 bases of the junction left unmatched. The CDR3 has 15 amino acids. CDR3 sequence: CASSLERGPSYEQYF. CDR3 in DNA: TGTGCCAGCAGCCTCGAGCGGGGGCCTTCCTACGAGCAGTACTTC.

This chain uses TRBV18 with TRBJ1-1; the D gene is possibly TRBD1 (6 bases). V was pared by 5 bases and J by 10 bases, with 11 bases between. The germline V gene encodes CDR1 KGHSH and CDR2 LQKENI. The CDR3 spans 11 residues. Here the CDR3 DNA reads TGTGCCAGCTCATCACGGGACACAGCTTTCTTT. This translates into CASSSRDTAFF.

The chain has TRBV5-1 and TRBJ2-3, with D possibly being TRBD2 (5 bases). V lost 4 bases, J lost 4 bases, and 16 bases lay in between. The CDR3 loop spans 15 amino acids. CDR1 is SGHRS, CDR2 YFSETQ, per germline. This CDR3 reads CASSLIQEVADTQYF. The CDR3 region has the DNA TGCGCCAGCAGCCTCATCCAGGAGGTGGCAGATACGCAGTATTTT. Based on the CDR3 plus reference TRBV5-1 and TRBJ2-3, the full variable domain is KAGVTQTPRYLIKTRGQQVTLSCSPISGHRSVSWYQQTPGQGLQFLFEYFSETQRNKGNFPGRFSGRQFSNSRSEMNVSTLELGDSALYLCASSLIQEVADTQYFGPGTRLTVL.

This clonotype was picked up a small number of times. The chain carries TRBV4-2 and TRBJ1-1; D is perhaps TRBD1 (5 bases). The V and J ends lost 0 bases and 1 base respectively, with 18 bases between them. CDR1 and CDR2 (germline): LGHNA, YNFKEQ. The CDR3 length is 18 residues. The CDR3 DNA sequence: TGTGCCAGCAGCCAAGATCGTCCGGAAACAGGCTCGAACACTGAAGCTTTCTTT. As protein: CASSQDRPETGSNTEAFF.

The chain uses TRBV7-2 and TRBJ2-1; tentative D call: TRBD2 (6 bases). The CDR3 contains 13 residues. V dropped 5 bases and J dropped 10 bases, with 15 bases sitting between them. Germline CDR1 and CDR2: SGHTA and FQGNSA. The CDR3 reads CASSTRLVGEQFF. The CDR3 DNA reads TGTGCCAGCAGCACCAGACTAGTAGGGGAGCAGTTCTTC.

This chain connects TRBV18 to TRBJ1-6, with D uncertain. V was cut by 1 base and J by 6 bases, with 7 bases left in between. Germline CDR1 and CDR2: KGHSH and LQKENI. This CDR3 comprises 14 residues. The CDR3 nucleotides read TGTGCCAGCTCACCACAGGGAAGTAATTCACCCCTCCACTTT. This gives the protein CASSPQGSNSPLHF.

This clonotype was seen at least ten times. V and J are TRBV27 and TRBJ2-5; TRBD2 matches at 7 bases. CDR1 and CDR2 (germline): MNHEY, SMNVEV (reference sequence). Losses at the gene ends were 6 bases for V and 4 bases for J; bases not matched to a gene: 11. The CDR3 extends over 15 amino acids. CDR3 nucleotide sequence: TGTGCCAGCAGCCCGAGAAGGGGCGGGGGAGAGACCCAGTACTTC. Amino acids: CASSPRRGGGETQYF.

This clonotype showed up just a few times. V usage is TRBV29-1 and J usage is TRBJ2-6; 7 nucleotides align to TRBD1. The CDR3 has 14 residues. Germline V gives CDR1 SQVTM, CDR2 ANQGSEA. Unmatched junction bases numbered 2, after V lost 4 bases and J lost 2 bases. Written as DNA, the CDR3 is TGCAGCGTTGGGGACAGACCTGGGGCCAACGTCCTGACTTTC. This encodes CSVGDRPGANVLTF.

This clonotype was seen many times. The chain combines TRBV7-9 with TRBJ2-5; the D gene could be TRBD1 or TRBD2 (5 bases each). Trimming shortened V by 5 bases and J by 3 bases, and 13 bases separated the two germline ends. The CDR3 loop spans 14 amino acids. Looked up from germline, CDR1 is SEHNR and CDR2 is FQNEAQ (reference sequence). CDR3 region: CASSLWDVEETQYF. The CDR3 nucleotides read TGTGCCAGCAGCCTATGGGACGTCGAAGAGACCCAGTACTTC.

The chain combines TRBV5-1 with TRBJ1-1; 9 bases fit TRBD1. The V segment lost 3 bases and the J segment 1 base; nucleotides outside the gene matches: 4. The germline gives CDR1 SGHRS, CDR2 YFSETQ. This CDR3 comprises 15 residues. CDR3 sequence reads: CASSYRGRGNTEAFF. Written as DNA, the CDR3 is TGCGCCAGCAGCTACAGGGGGCGCGGGAACACTGAAGCTTTCTTT.

The chain employs TRBV20-1 and TRBJ1-1; maybe TRBD1 (6 bases). Germline lookup yields CDR1 DFQATT and CDR2 SNEGSKA (reference sequence). V lost 0 bases and J 5 bases, leaving 7 bases between the germline ends. The CDR3 sequence is 12 residues long. The CDR3, as DNA: TGCAGTGCTAGAGAAGGGGGAACTGAAGCTTTCTTT. Protein sequence: CSAREGGTEAFF.

The chain is built from TRBV7-9 and TRBJ2-2, with D tentatively TRBD1 (6 bases). V lost 4 bases to trimming and J lost 0 bases, with 9 bases between them. CDR1 is SEHNR and CDR2 is FQNEAQ in the germline V gene (reference sequence). The CDR3 extends over 15 amino acids. CDR3 coding DNA: TGTGCCAGCAGCTACGGGACATCGAACACCGGGGAGCTGTTTTTT. It translates to CASSYGTSNTGELFF. The full variable domain, rest sourced from reference TRBV7-9 and TRBJ2-2, is DTGVSQNPRHKITKRGQNVTFRCDPISEHNRLYWYRQTLGQGPEFLTYFQNEAQLEKSRLLSDRFSAERPKGSFSTLEIQRTEQGDSAMYLCASSYGTSNTGELFFGEGSRLTVL.

This clonotype showed up just a few times. This chain uses TRBV2 with TRBJ2-5; 9 nucleotides align to TRBD1. Looked up from germline, CDR1 is SNHLY and CDR2 is FYNNEI. The length of the CDR3 is 13 residues. V trimming: 9 bases; J trimming: 5 bases; junction bases outside the gene matches: 7. The CDR3 sequence is CASHRDRDETQYF. Written as DNA, the CDR3 is TGTGCCAGTCACCGGGACAGGGACGAGACCCAGTACTTC. The full variable domain, completed using reference TRBV2 and TRBJ2-5, is EPEVTQTPSHQVTQMGQEVILRCVPISNHLYFYWYRQILGQKVEFLVSFYNNEISEKSEIFDDQFSVERPDGSNFTLKIRSTKLEDSAMYFCASHRDRDETQYFGPGTRLLVL.